This passage covers 26 T cell receptor beta chains from one sample sequenced in a study of response to subunit inactivated influenza vaccine. TCRdb re-analysed the RT-PCR reads in MiXCR, keeping a single row per CDR3 protein. Of 450,000 to 600,000 distinct CDR3 sequences detected, about 7.6% appear once; the ten largest clones hold 13%. Material: PBMCs from blood, obtained around 2 years after vaccination. The receptors originated from a man between 50 and 70 years old who received an inactivated influenza vaccine.

This clonotype appeared a few times. V and J are TRBV4-2 and TRBJ2-7; 9 bases map to TRBD1. This CDR3 spans 14 amino acids. V lost 2 bases and J lost 7; bases outside the gene matches: 6. Germline V gene lookup returns CDR1 LGHNA and CDR2 YNFKEQ. The CDR3 sequence is CASSQTRDRGEQYF. The CDR3 region has the DNA TGTGCCAGCAGCCAAACCCGAGACAGGGGGGAGCAGTACTTC.

The rearrangement uses TRBV25-1 and TRBJ1-4; no firm D call. CDR1 and CDR2 (germline): MGHDK, SYGVNS. The CDR3 loop spans 16 amino acids. V lost 3 bases and J lost 5, with 16 bases in between. The CDR3 protein is CASSDGLGQYNEKLFF. CDR3 bases: TGTGCCAGCAGTGACGGCTTAGGGCAGTACAATGAAAAACTGTTTTTT.

This clonotype occurred a few times. The chain links TRBV20-1 to TRBJ1-1, with 7 positions matching TRBD1. Germline V gene data show CDR1 as DFQATT and CDR2 as SNEGSKA (reference sequence). With 3 bases clipped from V and 1 base from J, the junction kept 8 bases outside the gene matches. This CDR3 has 15 amino acids. The CDR3 region is CSASYQGEWNTEAFF. The DNA of the CDR3 is TGCAGTGCTAGTTACCAGGGGGAATGGAACACTGAAGCTTTCTTT.

This clonotype was seen only a few times. The rearrangement joins TRBV7-2 to TRBJ2-7; D gene unclear. Trimming pared 0 bases from V and 4 bases from J, leaving 7 bases between. This CDR3 has 13 residues. The germline gives CDR1 SGHTA, CDR2 FQGNSA. CDR3 region: CASSLASLYEQYF. DNA of the CDR3: TGTGCCAGCAGCTTAGCCTCTTTATACGAGCAGTACTTC.

This clonotype was seen many times. The CDR3 DNA is TGTGCCAGCAGGCGAACCGGGACTCCCTGGGGTCTGTTTTTT. Its translation is CASRRTGTPWGLFF. V and J are TRBV12-3 or TRBV12-4 and TRBJ2-2, with D possibly being TRBD2 (6 bases). This CDR3 region has 14 residues. With 6 bases removed from V and 14 bases from J, the gap between germline ends came to 22 bases.

This clonotype was observed a handful of times. The J gene is TRBJ2-7, the V gene TRBV12-3 or TRBV12-4, with 10 bases identical to TRBD1. The CDR3 runs 16 residues. J was trimmed by 0 bases and V by 6 bases; bases with no gene match: 8. In DNA form, the CDR3 reads TGTGCCAGCAGCCCCGAGGGACAGGGGATCTCCTACGAGCAGTACTTC. Amino acid sequence: CASSPEGQGISYEQYF.

This clonotype has only a few counts. V usage is TRBV24-1 and J usage is TRBJ2-5; possible D gene TRBD1, 6 bases. Germline V gives CDR1 KGHDR, CDR2 SFDVKD. Trimming cost V 9 bases and J 5 bases, with 15 bases left between them. The CDR3 length is 13 residues. The CDR3 spells CATANRARETQYF. The CDR3 nucleotides read TGTGCCACCGCGAACAGGGCTAGGGAGACCCAGTACTTC.

Ten or more counts support this clonotype. The chain joins TRBV20-1 to TRBJ2-1, with D tentatively TRBD1 (6 bases). Germline loops: CDR1 DFQATT, CDR2 SNEGSKA (reference sequence). Between the trimmed V and J ends, which lost 4 bases and 4 bases, there was a span of 17 bases. This CDR3 is 15 amino acids long. This CDR3 is CSAMPPGHRYNEQFF. The CDR3, as DNA: TGCAGTGCTATGCCCCCGGGACACCGATACAATGAGCAGTTCTTC.

The chain employs TRBV27 and TRBJ1-5; D gene ambiguous. The CDR3 is 14 amino acids. Germline CDR1 is MNHEY and CDR2 is SMNVEV (reference sequence). The V gene lost 2 bases and the J gene lost 7 bases, with 12 bases spanning the gap. The CDR3 DNA reads TGTGCCAGCAGTTTAACGGGTTCCGGGCAGCCCCAGCATTTT. It yields the protein CASSLTGSGQPQHF.

This clonotype has only a few counts. CDR3 bases: TGTGCCAGCAGCTTAGGGGCGAGGGAGCTGTTTTTT. It yields the protein CASSLGARELFF. This sequence joins TRBV7-6 and TRBJ2-2, with D unclear. CDR1 and CDR2 from the germline V gene are SGHVS and FNYEAQ. There are 12 residues in the CDR3. V was cut by 1 base and J by 9 bases, with 6 bases left in between.

The rearrangement uses TRBV3-1 and TRBJ2-5; 12 bases are a match to TRBD2. The V gene end was trimmed by 4 bases and the J gene end by 1 base; junction bases not matched to a gene: 4. The CDR3 has 16 residues. Germline V lookup: CDR1 LGHDT, CDR2 YNNKEL (reference sequence). The CDR3 DNA reads as TGTGCCAGCAGCCCCCCGGGACTAGCGGGCCAAGAGACCCAGTACTTC. It specifies CASSPPGLAGQETQYF.

This clonotype was seen a handful of times. The chain recombines TRBV4-2 with TRBJ1-1; the D gene is possibly TRBD1 (5 bases). The CDR3 extends over 13 amino acids. Looked up from germline, CDR1 is LGHNA and CDR2 is YNFKEQ. V lost 0 bases and J 11 bases, leaving 13 bases between the germline ends. For the CDR3, the DNA is TGTGCCAGCAGCCAAGAATTGTCAGGGAGGGCTTTCTTT. Protein: CASSQELSGRAFF.

This chain connects TRBV7-2 to TRBJ2-1, with TRBD2 matching over 8 bases. Germline trimming cut 1 base from V and 0 bases from J; bases unmatched to any gene: 8. The CDR3 extends over 18 amino acids. Germline V lookup: CDR1 SGHTA, CDR2 FQGNSA. The CDR3: CASSLVAGGLSSYNEQFF. The CDR3, as DNA: TGTGCCAGCAGCTTAGTCGCGGGGGGCTTAAGCTCCTACAATGAGCAGTTCTTC.

The chain is built from TRBV6-6 and TRBJ2-5; D unresolved. This CDR3 comprises 13 residues. Trimming took off 6 bases at V and 2 bases at J, with 10 bases between the two ends. Germline V gene sequence: CDR1 MNHNY, CDR2 SVGAGI (reference sequence). CDR3 DNA sequence: TGTGCCAGCAGCGAAGGGAAGCAAGAGACCCAGTACTTC. Amino acids: CASSEGKQETQYF.

In this sample, this clonotype turned up a few times. The chain is built from TRBV3-1 and TRBJ1-4; 10 bases are shared with TRBD1. V lost 4 bases, J lost 7 bases, and 9 bases stayed unmatched. The CDR3 runs 16 residues. Germline loops: CDR1 LGHDT, CDR2 YNNKEL (reference sequence). The chain's CDR3 is CASSPGSGQGSEKLFF. Written as DNA, the CDR3 is TGTGCCAGCAGCCCAGGTTCGGGACAGGGGAGTGAAAAACTGTTTTTT.

There are many counts of this clonotype. The chain joins TRBV5-1 to TRBJ1-1; D may be TRBD1 (5 bases). CDR3 length equals 15 residues. From germline, CDR1 is SGHRS and CDR2 YFSETQ. Trimming cost V 5 bases and J 2 bases, with 16 bases left between them. This CDR3 reads CASSSSLGGNTEAFF. The CDR3 nucleotides are TGCGCCAGCAGTTCTTCCCTGGGGGGAAACACTGAAGCTTTCTTT.

This chain joins TRBV12-3 or TRBV12-4 and TRBJ2-1, with 11 positions matching TRBD2. The J segment lost 7 bases and the V segment lost 3 bases, leaving 5 bases of the junction unmatched. This CDR3 spans 15 amino acids. CDR3 sequence (DNA): TGTGCCAGCAGTTTGATAGCGGGGGGGTGGAATGAGCAGTTCTTC. Amino acid sequence: CASSLIAGGWNEQFF.

V is TRBV6-5 and J is TRBJ2-2; D may correspond to TRBD1 or TRBD2 (5 bases each). The ends were cut back, 1 base at V and 6 bases at J, with 9 bases in the middle. CDR3 length equals 14 residues. Germline CDR1 is MNHEY and CDR2 is SVGAGI. The CDR3 nucleotides read TGTGCCAGCAGTTACTTGTTGGGGGCCGGGGAGCTGTTTTTT. It codes for CASSYLLGAGELFF.

The chain has TRBV29-1 and TRBJ2-2; 12 bases are shared with TRBD1. The junction had 6 bases not matched to a gene; V was cut back by 6 bases and J by 1 base. The length of the CDR3 is 16 residues. The germline CDR1 and CDR2 sequences are SQVTM and ANQGSEA. The CDR3 DNA reads as TGCAGCGTCGGGACAGGGGGCGGGAAGAACACCGGGGAGCTGTTTTTT. Its protein product is CSVGTGGGKNTGELFF.

This clonotype came up many times. The rearrangement uses TRBV6-5 and TRBJ2-1, with no clear D. Germline V gene sequence: CDR1 MNHEY, CDR2 SVGAGI. The CDR3 totals 15 residues. V lost 0 bases to trimming and J lost 7 bases, with 13 bases between them. This CDR3 reads CASSYSGRVMNEQFF. The CDR3 region has the DNA TGTGCCAGCAGTTACTCCGGACGAGTAATGAATGAGCAGTTCTTC.

There are a few counts of this clonotype. The V gene is TRBV3-1, the J gene TRBJ1-6; D remains unclear. The V and J ends lost 3 bases and 7 bases respectively, with 16 bases between them. Germline CDR1 is LGHDT and CDR2 is YNNKEL (reference sequence). The CDR3 runs to 16 residues. The CDR3 nucleotides read TGTGCCAGCAGCCACGGGTCGGGGAATGGCAATTCACCCCTCCACTTT. Translated: CASSHGSGNGNSPLHF.

In this sample, this clonotype turned up many times. CDR3: CASSQVGQSGTEAFF. CDR3 coding DNA: TGTGCCAGCAGCCAAGTTGGGCAGTCAGGCACTGAAGCTTTCTTT. The chain uses TRBV14 and TRBJ1-1; D is ambiguous. Trimming took 1 base from V and 4 from J, leaving 13 bases between them. Germline V lookup: CDR1 SGHDN, CDR2 FVKESK. The CDR3 is 15 amino acids.

This clonotype appeared many times. The V and J genes are TRBV2 and TRBJ2-2; no clear D. Germline CDR1 SNHLY, CDR2 FYNNEI. V was trimmed by 6 bases and J by 4 bases, leaving 9 bases between them. This CDR3 comprises 13 residues. The CDR3 DNA reads TGTGCCAGCAGAACCAGTTTCACCGGGGAGCTGTTTTTT. Translation: CASRTSFTGELFF.

The chain couples TRBV12-3 or TRBV12-4 to TRBJ2-7; 7 bases are shared with TRBD1. There are 16 residues in the CDR3. Germline trimming cut 4 bases from V and 1 base from J; bases unmatched to any gene: 10. The CDR3 nucleotides read TGTGCCAGCAGTTCGAAGACAGGGCGTGTTTCCTACGAGCAGTACTTC. Protein sequence: CASSSKTGRVSYEQYF.

This clonotype was recorded at least ten times. The chain recombines TRBV5-1 with TRBJ2-1; no definite D call. Germline loops: CDR1 SGHRS, CDR2 YFSETQ. This CDR3 has 14 amino acids. Trimming removed 4 bases from V and 8 bases from J, with 16 bases in between. In DNA, the CDR3 is TGCGCCAGCAGCAGAGACGCGTCATACGATGAGCAGTTCTTC. Its protein product is CASSRDASYDEQFF.

This clonotype was seen only a few times. The chain carries TRBV15 and TRBJ2-1; D may match TRBD1 or TRBD2 (5 bases each). Germline CDR1 and CDR2: LNHNV and YYDKDF (reference sequence). The V end lost 3 bases, the J end lost 7 bases, and 19 bases lay between the germline ends. This CDR3 contains 16 residues. The CDR3 DNA reads TGTGCCACCAGCAGTCTTGACACCTTGGGGGTTAATGAGCAGTTCTTC. Its protein is CATSSLDTLGVNEQFF.